The 2 T cell receptor beta chains below come from one sample, sequenced in a study of post-analysis software for immune sequencing data. Overall study findings and caveats: When patients were compared with controls, 4 or 5 TRBV segments were more frequent, TRBV5-6, TRBV5-1 and TRBV20-1 among them.

Unique molecular identifiers had been added to the TCR beta cDNA libraries. TCRdb ran MiXCR on the PCR reads and lists one entry per CDR3 protein. Here the sample spans roughly 600,000 distinct CDR3 sequences, about 40% being singletons. No antigens are known for them. Sequencing was performed on blood. Source of these receptors: a girl aged 5 to 17 with multiple sclerosis.

This clonotype has more than one count but fewer than ten. The chain carries TRBV6-5 and TRBJ1-2; 7 bases fit TRBD1. This CDR3 contains 15 residues. In germline, CDR1 is MNHEY, CDR2 SVGAGI. Germline trimming cut 6 bases from V and 6 bases from J; bases unmatched to any gene: 13. The CDR3 reads CASRRSETGPNGYTF. CDR3 coding DNA: TGTGCCAGCAGACGATCAGAGACAGGGCCCAATGGCTACACCTTC.

This clonotype was counted once. The rearrangement uses TRBV20-1 and TRBJ2-5, with D tentatively TRBD2 (5 bases). CDR1 is DFQATT and CDR2 is SNEGSKA in the germline V gene (reference sequence). V lost 3 bases, J lost 3 bases, and 14 bases lay in between. This CDR3 spans 14 amino acids. DNA of the CDR3: TGCAGTGCTAGCCCCTACGGGGAAAAAGAGACCCAGTACTTC. It yields the protein CSASPYGEKETQYF.